A single sample is the source of the 5 T cell receptor beta chains below, sequenced in a study of T cells in Graves' hyperthyroidism and ophthalmopathy. Researchers amplified the TCR beta CDR3 regions from RNA transcripts. The HTBI primer set drove a first-round RT-PCR of the TCR CDR3. One entry per CDR3 protein results from TCRdb running MiXCR on the multiplex PCR reads. This table holds about 210,000 distinct CDR3 sequences, 17% found once. Sequenced input: blood. These receptors were taken from a man in his fifties with Graves' hyperthyroidism.

This clonotype was seen a few times. The rearrangement uses TRBV10-3 and TRBJ2-5; TRBD2 matches 10 bases. Germline V lookup: CDR1 ENHRY, CDR2 SYGVKD. The CDR3 spans 16 residues. V dropped 2 bases and J dropped 4; count of bases not matched to a gene: 7. The CDR3 reads CAISEALAGAGETQYF. The CDR3 DNA reads as TGTGCCATCAGTGAGGCGCTAGCGGGAGCGGGAGAGACCCAGTACTTC.

This clonotype was seen ten or more times. The chain carries TRBV28 and TRBJ2-3; TRBD2 matches at 10 bases. The CDR3 is 16 amino acids. Germline-derived CDR1 and CDR2 are MDHEN and SYDVKM. V trimming: 3 bases; J trimming: 4 bases; junction bases outside the gene matches: 7. The CDR3 DNA follows: TGTGCCAGCAGTTTCCAAGCGGGAGGGGAGGCAGATACGCAGTATTTT. This encodes CASSFQAGGEADTQYF. The full variable domain, rest sourced from reference TRBV28 and TRBJ2-3, is DVKVTQSSRYLVKRTGEKVFLECVQDMDHENMFWYRQDPGLGLRLIYFSYDVKMKEKGDIPEGYSVSREKKERFSLILESASTNQTSMYLCASSFQAGGEADTQYFGPGTRLTVL.

The table lists this clonotype with many counts. J is TRBJ2-4 and V is TRBV7-9; D gene unclear. V lost 1 base and J lost 7, with 11 bases in between. Germline CDR1 and CDR2: SEHNR and FQNEAQ (reference sequence). The CDR3 is 14 residues long. The CDR3 reads CASSLVRQNNIQYF. The CDR3 coding sequence is TGTGCCAGCAGCTTAGTGCGGCAAAATAACATTCAGTACTTC.

This clonotype came up a few times. The rearrangement joins TRBV11-3 to TRBJ2-5; 10 bases align to TRBD2. This CDR3 region has 15 residues. The V gene's germline CDR1 is SGHNT and CDR2 YENEEA. J gave up 5 bases and V 7 bases, and 10 bases lay outside the gene matches. The CDR3 DNA reads TGTGCCAGCACCTTTAGCGGGAGGATGAAGGAGACCCAGTACTTC. This codes for CASTFSGRMKETQYF.

This clonotype turned up a few times. CDR3 protein: CASWGLAGGSYNEQFF. The CDR3 region has the DNA TGTGCCAGTTGGGGCCTAGCGGGAGGGTCCTACAATGAGCAGTTCTTC. The V call is TRBV19, the J call TRBJ2-1; 12 bases fit TRBD2. This CDR3 spans 16 amino acids. Germline V gives CDR1 LNHDA, CDR2 SQIVND (reference sequence). V shed 8 bases and J 1 base; nucleotides not matched to a gene: 6.